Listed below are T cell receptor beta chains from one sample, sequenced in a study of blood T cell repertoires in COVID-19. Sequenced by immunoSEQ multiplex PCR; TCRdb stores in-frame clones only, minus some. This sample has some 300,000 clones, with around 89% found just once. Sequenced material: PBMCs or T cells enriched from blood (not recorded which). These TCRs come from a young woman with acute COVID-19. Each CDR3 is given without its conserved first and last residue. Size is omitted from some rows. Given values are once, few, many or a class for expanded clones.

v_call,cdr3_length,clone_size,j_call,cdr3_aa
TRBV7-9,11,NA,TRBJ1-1,ASSLAPTPEAF
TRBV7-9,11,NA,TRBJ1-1,ASSLSGDTEAF
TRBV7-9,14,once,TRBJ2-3,ASSSTGVWGTDTQY
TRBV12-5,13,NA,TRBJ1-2,ASGLVLGREVVYT
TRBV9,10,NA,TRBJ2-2,ASSVFTGELF
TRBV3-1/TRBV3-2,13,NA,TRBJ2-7,ASSQSRGSVSEQY
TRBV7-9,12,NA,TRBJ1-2,ASSFEFQGGGYT
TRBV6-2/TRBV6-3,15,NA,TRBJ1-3,ASSYTTGTGSGNTIY
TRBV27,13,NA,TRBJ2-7,ASSLWPGRSYEQY
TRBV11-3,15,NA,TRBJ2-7,ASRTSRGDRDRNEQY
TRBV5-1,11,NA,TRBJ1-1,ASSLNSNTEAF
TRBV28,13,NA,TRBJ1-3,ASSLTLRGKDTIY
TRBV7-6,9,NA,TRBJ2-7,ASSLSSEQY
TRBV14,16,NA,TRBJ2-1,ASSQDQGLAGVRHEQF
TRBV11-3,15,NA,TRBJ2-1,ASRLIPTTHLAGEQF
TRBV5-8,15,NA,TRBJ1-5,ASSPYERARSNQPQH
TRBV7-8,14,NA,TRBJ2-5,ASSLEQGVGWETQY
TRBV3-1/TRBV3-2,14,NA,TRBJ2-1,ASSQGLSGSYNEQF
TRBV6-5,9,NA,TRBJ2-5,ASSHQETQY
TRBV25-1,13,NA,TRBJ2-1,ASSPHVGTGGEEF
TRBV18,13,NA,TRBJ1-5,ASSPEGSVNQPQH
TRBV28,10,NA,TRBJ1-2,ASSAVPGGYT
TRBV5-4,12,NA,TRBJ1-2,ASSRQGENYGYT
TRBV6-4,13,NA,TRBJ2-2,ASSDFPGQGRELF